Presented here are 14 T cell receptor beta chains from one specimen sequenced in a study of CXCR3-negative and CXCR3-positive naive CD8 T cells (dated by TCRdb to about 2019). Broader findings and caveats from the paper: TRB CDR3s from CXCR3-positive naive cells showed higher hydrophobicity (lower Kidera factor 4), lower energy, and higher strength and volume indices than CXCR3-negative naive cells.

Sequencing relied on a NextSeq 550. The Human TCR Profiling Kit (MiLaboratory) was used to prepare UMI-labeled 5' RACE TRB cDNA libraries. Each entry corresponds to one CDR3 protein sequence from reads that TCRdb reprocessed, and DNA is not given. The sample's clone listing holds 150,000 or so distinct CDR3 sequences. Jointly, the top ten make up under 0.5% of the sample. Their recognized antigens are unknown. The sample taken for sequencing was naive CXCR3+ CD8+ T cells from blood. What the cell subset or site label conveys for this sample: CD45RO-CCR7+CD27+CD95- naive CD8+ T cells expressing CXCR3 (TNR3+). All receptors derive from a human donor in good health. Some clones in this sample may be carry-over from other donors' samples.

The chain employs TRBV12-3 or TRBV12-4 and TRBJ1-2. The CDR3 has 13 amino acids. The CDR3 protein is CASTLKANYGYTF.

This chain links TRBV5-5 with TRBJ2-5; TCRdb lists TRBD1, though no DNA is available to test this call. Germline V gene data show CDR1 as SGHKS and CDR2 as YYEKEE (reference sequence). The CDR3 sequence is 15 residues long. CDR3 residues: CASSLAAGRGETQYF.

The CDR3: CASSPTPGLAVLEQYF. The chain joins TRBV7-9 to TRBJ2-7; lacking DNA, the TRBD2 call made by TCRdb goes unchecked. Germline V CDR1 and CDR2: SEHNR, FQNEAQ (reference sequence). The CDR3 contains 16 residues.

The chain carries TRBV19 and TRBJ1-5. Germline assignment: CDR1 LNHDA and CDR2 SQIVND (reference sequence). The CDR3 loop spans 15 amino acids. CDR3 in amino acids: CASSTGARSNQPQHF.

CDR3 amino acids: CASSFGLYPRTGAYEQYF. The gene calls are TRBV7-2 and TRBJ2-7; TCRdb selects TRBD2, and the lack of DNA leaves this call unchecked. The CDR3 has 18 residues. Germline V lookup: CDR1 SGHTA, CDR2 FQGNSA.

The rearrangement uses TRBV12-3 or TRBV12-4 and TRBJ2-5; TCRdb gives TRBD1 as the D gene, but with no DNA this cannot be confirmed. CDR3 size: 13 residues. CDR3: CASGSWTEETQYF.

CDR3 amino acids: CASSFPRTLADHSYNEQFF. The genes are TRBV7-8 and TRBJ2-1; absent DNA, TCRdb's TRBD2 call cannot be checked. The CDR3 totals 19 residues. The germline V gene has CDR1 SGHVS and CDR2 FQNEAQ.

This chain connects TRBV7-7 to TRBJ2-7; TCRdb's assignment of TRBD2 cannot be checked, as there is no DNA. Germline V gives CDR1 SSHAT, CDR2 FNYEAQ (reference sequence). This CDR3 contains 15 residues. The CDR3: CASSPTSASSYEQYF.

This chain joins TRBV29-1 and TRBJ1-1. Germline CDR1 SQVTM, CDR2 ANQGSEA. The CDR3 sequence is 15 residues long. This CDR3 reads CSVEGIGRGGTEAFF. The whole variable domain, remainder taken from reference TRBV29-1 and TRBJ1-1, is SAVISQKPSRDICQRGTSLTIQCQVDSQVTMMFWYRQQPGQSLTLIATANQGSEATYESGFVIDKFPISRPNLTFSTLTVSNMSPEDSSIYLCSVEGIGRGGTEAFFGQGTRLTVV.

The chain employs TRBV7-8 and TRBJ1-1. Germline V gives CDR1 SGHVS, CDR2 FQNEAQ. This CDR3 region has 12 residues. This chain's CDR3 is CASSFGGSEAFF.

This chain connects TRBV7-6 to TRBJ2-3. This CDR3 is 14 amino acids long. Germline V gene sequence: CDR1 SGHVS, CDR2 FNYEAQ. The CDR3 sequence is CASSLGYATDTQYF.

The chain couples TRBV12-3 or TRBV12-4 to TRBJ2-1; without DNA, the TCRdb call of TRBD1 cannot be checked. The CDR3 totals 13 residues. CDR3 sequence reads: CASSGTSYNEQFF.

The chain links TRBV6-5 to TRBJ2-1. CDR1 is MNHEY, CDR2 SVGAGI, per germline. This CDR3 comprises 16 residues. CDR3 protein: CASSEEERSSYNEQFF.

The chain links TRBV12-3 or TRBV12-4 to TRBJ1-1. The length of the CDR3 is 13 residues. CDR3 in amino acids: CASSVSTDTEAFF.